A single sample is the source of the 5 T cell receptor beta chains below, sequenced in a study of blood T cell repertoires in COVID-19. Produced via immunoSEQ multiplex PCR; TCRdb's table is partial and in-frame only. Altogether 150,000 to 200,000 clones are present, approximately 88% being singletons, with the ten largest covering 6.6%. The sample comprised PBMCs or T cells enriched from blood (not recorded which). The receptors derive from a woman between 45 and 65 years old who had recovered from COVID-19.

V usage is TRBV3-1 (or the pseudogene TRBV3-2) and J usage is TRBJ2-1, with D uncertain. Deletions cut 0 bases from V and 1 base from J, with 10 bases between. CDR1 LGHDT and CDR2 YNNKEL come from the germline V gene (reference sequence). This CDR3 is 16 amino acids long. CDR3 amino acids: CASSQDLIGSYNEQFF. CDR3 nucleotides: TGTGCCAGCAGCCAAGATTTAATCGGGTCCTACAATGAGCAGTTCTTC.

This chain connects TRBV7-9 to TRBJ2-1; D perhaps matches TRBD2 (6 bases). Germline-derived CDR1 and CDR2 are SEHNR and FQNEAQ (reference sequence). The CDR3 contains 16 residues. The germline V and J ends were trimmed by 1 base and 2 bases, with 12 bases remaining between them. The CDR3 DNA reads TGTGCCAGCAGCTTAGGGGGGGACGTCGCCTACAATGAGCAGTTCTTC. Amino acid sequence: CASSLGGDVAYNEQFF.

The V and J genes are TRBV30 and TRBJ2-2; D remains ambiguous. The germline CDR1 and CDR2 sequences are GTSNPN and SVGIG (reference sequence). Trimming cost V 3 bases and J 0 bases, with 8 bases left between them. The CDR3 is 14 residues long. Here the CDR3 reads CAWRKETNTGELFF. The CDR3 DNA reads as TGTGCCTGGAGAAAGGAGACGAACACCGGGGAGCTGTTTTTT.

This chain joins TRBV19 and TRBJ2-7, with D unclear. This CDR3 contains 13 residues. Germline V CDR1 and CDR2: LNHDA, SQIVND (reference sequence). With 3 bases removed from V and 6 bases from J, the gap between germline ends came to 12 bases. The CDR3 bases are TGTGCCAGTAGTATCGGGTCGGGTTCCGAGCAGTACTTC. Translation: CASSIGSGSEQYF.

The chain combines TRBV7-2 with TRBJ2-5, with 10 positions matching TRBD1. From germline, CDR1 is SGHTA and CDR2 FQGNSA. The CDR3 consists of 16 residues. V trimming: 5 bases; J trimming: 7 bases; junction bases outside the gene matches: 13. The CDR3 is CASSHRTGGSPGTQYF. The CDR3 bases are TGTGCCAGCAGCCATCGGACAGGGGGGTCCCCAGGGACCCAGTACTTC.